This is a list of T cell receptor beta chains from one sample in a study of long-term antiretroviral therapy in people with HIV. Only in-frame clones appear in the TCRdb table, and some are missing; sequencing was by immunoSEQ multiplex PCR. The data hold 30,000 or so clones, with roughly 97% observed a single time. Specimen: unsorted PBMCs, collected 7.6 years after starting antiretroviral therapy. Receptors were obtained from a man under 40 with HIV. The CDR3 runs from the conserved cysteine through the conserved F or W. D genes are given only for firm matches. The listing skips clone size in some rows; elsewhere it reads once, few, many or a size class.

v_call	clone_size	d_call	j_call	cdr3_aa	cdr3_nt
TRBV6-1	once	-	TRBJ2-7	CASSVTYEQYF	TGTGCCAGCAGTGTCACGTACGAGCAGTACTTC
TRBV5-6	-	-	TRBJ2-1	CASSLWLLEGEQFF	TGTGCCAGCAGCTTATGGCTCTTGGAGGGTGAGCAGTTCTTC
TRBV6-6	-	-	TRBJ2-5	CASSTPRTEETQYF	TGTGCCAGCAGTACCCCAAGGACGGAAGAGACCCAGTACTTC
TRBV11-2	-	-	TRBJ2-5	CASSLTLDSQETQYF	TGTGCCAGCAGCCTCACTTTGGACAGTCAAGAGACCCAGTACTTC
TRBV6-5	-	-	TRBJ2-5	CASHFGETQYF	TGTGCCAGCCACTTCGGAGAGACCCAGTACTTC
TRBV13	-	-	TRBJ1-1	CASSSGLRNTEAFF	TGTGCCAGCAGCTCGGGACTTCGGAACACTGAAGCTTTCTTT
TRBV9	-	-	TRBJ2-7	CASSIRLEAPLYEQYF	TGTGCCAGCAGCATACGACTAGAGGCACCTCTATACGAGCAGTACTTC
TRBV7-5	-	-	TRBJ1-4	CASKGEKLFF	TGTGCCAGTAAGGGTGAAAAACTGTTTTTT
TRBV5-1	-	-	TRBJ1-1	CASSGGLGLTGVVNTEAFF	TGCGCCAGCAGCGGTGGGTTAGGGTTGACGGGGGTTGTGAACACTGAAGCTTTCTTT
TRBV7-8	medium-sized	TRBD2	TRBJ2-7	CASSPSGSREQYF	TGTGCCAGCAGCCCTAGCGGGAGTCGCGAGCAGTACTTC
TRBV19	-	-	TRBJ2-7	CASSIAALYEQYF	TGTGCCAGTAGTATAGCTGCCTTATACGAGCAGTACTTC
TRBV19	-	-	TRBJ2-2	CASDSPRGANTGELFF	TGTGCCAGCGATTCTCCCAGGGGGGCGAACACCGGGGAGCTGTTTTTT
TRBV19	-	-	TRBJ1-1	CASSIGGMNTEAFF	TGTGCCAGTAGTATAGGTGGAATGAACACTGAAGCTTTCTTT
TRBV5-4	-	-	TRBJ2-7	CASSPSPGDEQYF	TGTGCCAGCAGCCCCAGCCCGGGAGACGAGCAGTACTTC
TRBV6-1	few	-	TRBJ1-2	CASSDWVQVNGYTF	TGTGCCAGCAGTGATTGGGTGCAGGTAAATGGCTACACCTTC
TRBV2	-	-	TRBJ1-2	CASSERQTNGYTF	TGTGCCAGCAGTGAGAGGCAGACAAATGGCTACACCTTC
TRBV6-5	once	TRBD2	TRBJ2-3	CASRKLAGGTDTQYF	TGTGCCAGCAGAAAGCTAGCGGGAGGCACAGATACGCAGTATTTT
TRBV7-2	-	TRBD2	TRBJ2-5	CASSLGRSSGSEETQYF	TGTGCCAGCAGCTTGGGCCGTAGTAGCGGGAGTGAAGAGACCCAGTACTTC
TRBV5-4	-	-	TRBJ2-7	CASSRDAAYEQYF	TGTGCCAGCAGCCGGGACGCCGCCTACGAGCAGTACTTC
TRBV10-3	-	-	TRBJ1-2	CAISESTSYGYTF	TGTGCCATCAGTGAGTCGACCAGCTATGGCTACACCTTC
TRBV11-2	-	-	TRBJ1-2	CASSLQGTHYGYTF	TGTGCCAGCAGCTTACAAGGGACACACTATGGCTACACCTTC
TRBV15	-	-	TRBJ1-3	CATSRDVGPGQGGNTIYF	TGTGCCACCAGCAGAGATGTAGGCCCCGGACAAGGTGGAAACACCATATATTTT
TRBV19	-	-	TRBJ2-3	CASSLGVTDTQYF	TGTGCCAGTAGTTTAGGGGTCACAGATACGCAGTATTTT
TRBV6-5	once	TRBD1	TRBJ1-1	CASSKTGTGPPEAFF	TGTGCCAGCAGTAAGACCGGGACAGGGCCCCCTGAAGCTTTCTTT
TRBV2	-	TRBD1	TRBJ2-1	CASSGGGRDHNEQFF	TGTGCCAGCAGTGGAGGGGGCAGGGATCACAATGAGCAGTTCTTC
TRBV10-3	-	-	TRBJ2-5	CAIREDGPSRETQYF	TGTGCCATCAGGGAGGATGGACCTTCACGAGAGACCCAGTACTTC
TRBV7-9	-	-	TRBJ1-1	CASSYGTEAFF	TGTGCCAGCAGCTACGGCACTGAAGCTTTCTTT
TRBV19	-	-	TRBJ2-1	CASSLDIETNEQFF	TGTGCCAGTAGTCTGGACATCGAGACCAATGAGCAGTTCTTC
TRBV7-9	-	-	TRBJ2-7	CASTQGRDYEQYF	TGTGCCAGCACGCAGGGTAGGGACTACGAGCAGTACTTC
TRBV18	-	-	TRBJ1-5	CASSPPGGAEDQPQHF	TGTGCCAGCTCACCACCGGGGGGGGCCGAGGATCAGCCCCAGCATTTT
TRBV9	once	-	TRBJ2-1	CASSVVGDRNEQFF	TGTGCCAGCAGCGTAGTGGGGGACCGGAATGAGCAGTTCTTC
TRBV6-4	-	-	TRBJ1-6	CASSETTFHNSPLHF	TGTGCCAGCAGTGAGACTACCTTTCATAATTCACCCCTCCACTTT
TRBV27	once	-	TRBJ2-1	CASSLSGSGYYNEQFF	TGTGCCAGCAGTTTAAGCGGCAGCGGGTACTACAATGAGCAGTTCTTC
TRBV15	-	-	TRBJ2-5	CATSSKGSHQETQYF	TGTGCCACCAGCAGTAAAGGGTCCCACCAAGAGACCCAGTACTTC
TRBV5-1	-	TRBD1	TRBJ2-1	CASSDHGQANNEQFF	TGCGCCAGCAGCGACCATGGACAGGCAAACAATGAGCAGTTCTTC
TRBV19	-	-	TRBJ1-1	CASSISAGEAFF	TGTGCCAGTAGTATATCCGCAGGTGAAGCTTTCTTT
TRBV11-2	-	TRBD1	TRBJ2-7	CASSLTGPEQYF	TGTGCCAGCAGCCTGACAGGGCCCGAGCAGTACTTC
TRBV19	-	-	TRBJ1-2	CASSIQGGLVGYTF	TGTGCCAGTAGTATTCAGGGAGGATTAGTTGGCTACACCTTC
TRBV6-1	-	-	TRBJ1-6	CASSEARGDNSPLHF	TGTGCCAGCAGTGAAGCAAGGGGTGATAATTCACCCCTCCACTTT
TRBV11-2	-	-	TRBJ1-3	CASSSLVSGNTIYF	TGTGCCAGCAGCTCGTTGGTGTCTGGAAACACCATATATTTT
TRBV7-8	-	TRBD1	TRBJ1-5	CASSKTGGHQPQHF	TGTGCCAGCAGTAAGACAGGGGGCCACCAGCCCCAGCATTTT
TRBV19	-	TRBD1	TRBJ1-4	CASTTLQGSEKLFF	TGTGCCAGTACTACATTACAGGGGAGCGAAAAACTGTTTTTT
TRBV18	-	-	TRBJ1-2	CASSPGQVDGYTF	TGTGCCAGCTCACCCGGCCAGGTCGATGGCTACACCTTC